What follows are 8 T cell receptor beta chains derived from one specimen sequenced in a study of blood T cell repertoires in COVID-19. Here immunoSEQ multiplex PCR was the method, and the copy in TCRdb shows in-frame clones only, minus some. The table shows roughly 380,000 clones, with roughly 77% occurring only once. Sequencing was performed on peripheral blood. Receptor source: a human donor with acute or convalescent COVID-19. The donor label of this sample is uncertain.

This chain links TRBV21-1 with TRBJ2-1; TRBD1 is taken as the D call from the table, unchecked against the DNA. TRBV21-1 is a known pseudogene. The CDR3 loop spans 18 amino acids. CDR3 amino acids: CASSIPGQGASRYNEQFF. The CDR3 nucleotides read TGTGCCAGCAGCATCCCCGGACAGGGGGCCAGCCGGTACAATGAGCAGTTCTTC.

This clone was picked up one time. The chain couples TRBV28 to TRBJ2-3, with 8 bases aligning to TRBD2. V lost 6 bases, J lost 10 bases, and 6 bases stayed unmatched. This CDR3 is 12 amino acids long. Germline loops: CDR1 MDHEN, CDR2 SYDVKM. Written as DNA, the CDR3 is TGTGCCAGCAGACTTACTAGCGGTCCGCAGTATTTT. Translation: CASRLTSGPQYF.

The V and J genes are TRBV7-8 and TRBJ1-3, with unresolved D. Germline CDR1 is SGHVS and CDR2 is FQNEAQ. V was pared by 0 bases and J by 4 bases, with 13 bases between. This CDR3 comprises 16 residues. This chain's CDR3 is CASSLAGQRLGNTIYF. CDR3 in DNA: TGTGCCAGCAGCTTAGCTGGGCAGAGATTAGGAAACACCATATATTTT. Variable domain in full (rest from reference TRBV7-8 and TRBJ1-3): GAGVSQSPRYKVAKRGQDVALRCDPISGHVSLFWYQQALGQGPEFLTYFQNEAQLDKSGLPSDRFFAERPEGSVSTLKIQRTQQEDSAVYLCASSLAGQRLGNTIYFGEGSWLTVV.

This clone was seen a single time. For the CDR3, the DNA is TGTGCCAGCAGCGCCGACAGTGGGCTCGGGGCCAACGTCCTGACTTTC. It specifies CASSADSGLGANVLTF. The chain combines TRBV5-4 with TRBJ2-6; D is perhaps TRBD1 (5 bases). The CDR3 extends over 16 amino acids. Per the germline V gene, CDR1 is SGHNT and CDR2 is YYREEE (reference sequence). V lost 4 bases to trimming and J lost 4 bases, with 15 bases between them.

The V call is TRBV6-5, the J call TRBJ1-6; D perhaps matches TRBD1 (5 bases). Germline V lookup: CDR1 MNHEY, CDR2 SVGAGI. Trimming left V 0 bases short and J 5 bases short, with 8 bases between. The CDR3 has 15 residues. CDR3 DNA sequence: TGTGCCAGCAGTTACTCGGGCAGGGATAATTCACCCCTCCACTTT. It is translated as CASSYSGRDNSPLHF.

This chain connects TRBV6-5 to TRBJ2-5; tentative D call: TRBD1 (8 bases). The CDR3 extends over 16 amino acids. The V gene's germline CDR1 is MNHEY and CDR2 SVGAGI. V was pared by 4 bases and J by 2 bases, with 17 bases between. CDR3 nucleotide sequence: TGTGCCAGCAGTTCCGGACAGGGAGGGATACAAGAGACCCAGTACTTC. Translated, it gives CASSSGQGGIQETQYF.

CDR3 amino acids: CASSQVGVVPEKLFF. Written as DNA, the CDR3 is TGTGCCAGCAGCCAAGTGGGCGTCGTACCTGAAAAACTGTTTTTT. This chain uses TRBV3-1 (or the pseudogene TRBV3-2) with TRBJ1-4; D call uncertain. The CDR3 contains 15 residues. Trimming cost V 1 base and J 7 bases, with 13 bases left between them. Germline V gene lookup returns CDR1 LGHDT and CDR2 YNNKEL (reference sequence).

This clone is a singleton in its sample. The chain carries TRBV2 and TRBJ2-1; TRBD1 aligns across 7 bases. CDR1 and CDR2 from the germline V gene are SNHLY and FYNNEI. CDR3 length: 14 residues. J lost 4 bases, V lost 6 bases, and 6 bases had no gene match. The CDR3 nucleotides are TGTGCCAGCAGCCGGGACAGTTCTTACAATGAGCAGTTCTTC. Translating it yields CASSRDSSYNEQFF.